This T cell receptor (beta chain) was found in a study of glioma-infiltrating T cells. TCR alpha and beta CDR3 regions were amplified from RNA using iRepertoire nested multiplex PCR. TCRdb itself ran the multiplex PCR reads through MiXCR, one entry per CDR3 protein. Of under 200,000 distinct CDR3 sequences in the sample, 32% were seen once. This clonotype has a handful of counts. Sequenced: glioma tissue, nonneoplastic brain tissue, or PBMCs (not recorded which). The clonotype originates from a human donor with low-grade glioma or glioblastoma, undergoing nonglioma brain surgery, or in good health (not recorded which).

CDR3 coding DNA: TGTGCCAGCTCGCCTCAACTAGCTTCCTCCTACGAGCAGTACTTC. This sequence encodes CASSPQLASSYEQYF. The rearrangement links TRBV18 to TRBJ2-7; tentative D call: TRBD2 (6 bases). Germline V gives CDR1 KGHSH, CDR2 LQKENI. Trimming pared 6 bases from V and 0 bases from J, leaving 15 bases between. CDR3 size: 15 residues.